This note documents a single T cell receptor (beta chain) sequence. Its antigen is still unknown. The data originate from a study of vaccination effects on CD4 cells after COVID-19. Using viral peptide pools, the ViraFEST assay grew out antigen-specific CD4+ T cells prior to sequencing. Having been cultured for 9 to 11 days, the cells underwent CD4+ T cell isolation. SARS-CoV-2 infected the person between March and December 2020, as confirmed by PCR. The trim removed 2 bases at V and 10 bases at J, leaving 8 bases unmatched. The CDR3 consists of 16 residues. Germline CDR1 reads SGHTA; CDR2 reads FQGNSA. TCRdb's copy holds only in-frame clones and misses some; the assay was immunoSEQ multiplex PCR. The table shows more than 45,000 clones, with 75% to 85% occurring only once.

Here the sequenced sample was CD4+ T cells from PBMCs cultured with HIV peptides, taken before COVID-19 vaccination. Documented subset: HIV-1 Nef peptide pool negative control/reference culture. The source is a human donor who had a prior SARS-CoV-2 infection. The J gene is TRBJ1-6, the V gene TRBV7-2; 10 nucleotides agree with TRBD1. The CDR3 nucleotides read TGTGCCAGCAGCTTATCGGACAGGGGGTTCTACTCACCCCTCCACTTT. It codes for CASSLSDRGFYSPLHF.